This TCR beta chain was observed in a study of human T cells and chemical hapten exposure. Time point meaning: pre-sensitization, week 0. Treatment of the sample: therapeutic diphenylcyclopropenone sensitization with weekly scalp DPC. This clonotype was seen only a few times. Germline CDR1 DFQATT, CDR2 SNEGSKA (reference sequence). The ends were cut back, 6 bases at V and 2 bases at J, with 7 bases in the middle. The CDR3 runs to 11 residues. TCRdb re-called the RACE reads through MiXCR, storing one row per CDR3 protein. The table has around 300,000 distinct CDR3 sequences, roughly 7.4% seen once; the top ten hold more than 1%.

The specimen was whole blood, collected in connection with sensitization to the hapten diphenylcyclopropenone (DPC). This receptor was taken from a man aged 18-30 years with alopecia areata. Some clones in this sample may be carry-over from other donors' samples. The chain has TRBV20-1 and TRBJ1-1; a possible D gene is TRBD1 (5 bases). Here the CDR3 reads CSAWTNTEAFF. CDR3 nucleotide sequence: TGCAGTGCCTGGACAAACACTGAAGCTTTCTTT.